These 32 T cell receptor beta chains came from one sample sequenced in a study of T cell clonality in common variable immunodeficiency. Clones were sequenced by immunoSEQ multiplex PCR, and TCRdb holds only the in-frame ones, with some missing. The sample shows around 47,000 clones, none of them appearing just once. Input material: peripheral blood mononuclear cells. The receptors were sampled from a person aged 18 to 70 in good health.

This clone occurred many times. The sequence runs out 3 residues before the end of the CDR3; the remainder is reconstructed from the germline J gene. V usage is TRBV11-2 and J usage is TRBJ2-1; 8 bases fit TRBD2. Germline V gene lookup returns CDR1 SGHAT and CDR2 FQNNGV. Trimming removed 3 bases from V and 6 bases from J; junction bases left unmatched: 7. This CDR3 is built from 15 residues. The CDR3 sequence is CASSFGGGSPNEQFF. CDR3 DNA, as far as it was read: TGTGCCAGCAGCTTCGGCGGGGGGAGTCCCAATGAG.

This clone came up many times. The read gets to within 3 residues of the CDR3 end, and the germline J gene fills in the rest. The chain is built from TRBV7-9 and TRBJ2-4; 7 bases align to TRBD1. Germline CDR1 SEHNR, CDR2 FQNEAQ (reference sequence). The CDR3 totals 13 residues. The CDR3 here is CASSPGTDTPQYF. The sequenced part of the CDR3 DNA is TGTGCCAGCAGCCCCGGGACAGACACTCCT.

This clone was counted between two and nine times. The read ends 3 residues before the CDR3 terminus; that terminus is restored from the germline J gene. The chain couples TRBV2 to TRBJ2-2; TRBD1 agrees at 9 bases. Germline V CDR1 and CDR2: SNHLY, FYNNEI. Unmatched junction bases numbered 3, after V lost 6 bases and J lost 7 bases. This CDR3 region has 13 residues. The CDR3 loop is CASSGQGNGELFF. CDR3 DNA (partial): TGTGCCAGCAGCGGACAGGGGAACGGGGAG.

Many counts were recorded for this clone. The CDR3: CASSEVTDVPEAFF. The CDR3 bases that were read are TGTGCCAGCAGTGAAGTAACAGACGTGCCTGAA. The rearrangement joins TRBV6-1 to TRBJ1-1; unclear D gene. Read data end 3 residues before the CDR3 end; the end is taken from the germline J gene. V was clipped by 1 base and J by 6 bases, with 12 bases between them. CDR1 and CDR2 from the germline V gene are MNHNS and SASEGT. CDR3 size: 14 residues.

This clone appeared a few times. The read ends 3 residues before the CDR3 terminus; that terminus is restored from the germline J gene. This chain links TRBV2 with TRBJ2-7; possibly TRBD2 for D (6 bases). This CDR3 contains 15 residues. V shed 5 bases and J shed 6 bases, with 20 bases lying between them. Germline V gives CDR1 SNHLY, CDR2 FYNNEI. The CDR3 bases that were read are TGTGCCAGCAGTTTGCTGGAGGGCCAGGCAGTCGAG. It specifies CASSLLEGQAVE. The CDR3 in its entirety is CASSLLEGQAVEQYF. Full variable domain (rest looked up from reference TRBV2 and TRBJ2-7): EPEVTQTPSHQVTQMGQEVILRCVPISNHLYFYWYRQILGQKVEFLVSFYNNEISEKSEIFDDQFSVERPDGSNFTLKIRSTKLEDSAMYFCASSLLEGQAVEQYFGPGTRLTVT.

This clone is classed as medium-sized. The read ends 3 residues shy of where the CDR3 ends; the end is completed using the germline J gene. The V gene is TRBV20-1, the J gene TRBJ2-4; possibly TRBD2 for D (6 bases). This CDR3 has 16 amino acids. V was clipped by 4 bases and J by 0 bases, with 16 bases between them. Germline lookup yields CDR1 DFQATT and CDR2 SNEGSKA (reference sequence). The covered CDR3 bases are TGCAGTGCTACTACCGGGACTTTGAGAGCCAAAAACATT. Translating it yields CSATTGTLRAKNI. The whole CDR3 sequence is CSATTGTLRAKNIQYF.

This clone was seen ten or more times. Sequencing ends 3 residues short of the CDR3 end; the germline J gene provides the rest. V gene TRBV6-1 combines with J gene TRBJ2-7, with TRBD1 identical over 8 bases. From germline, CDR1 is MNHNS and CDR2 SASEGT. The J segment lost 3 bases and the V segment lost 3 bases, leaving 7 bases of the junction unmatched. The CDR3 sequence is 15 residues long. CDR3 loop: CASSEMGQVNYEQYF. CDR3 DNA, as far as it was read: TGTGCCAGCAGTGAGATGGGACAGGTTAACTACGAG.

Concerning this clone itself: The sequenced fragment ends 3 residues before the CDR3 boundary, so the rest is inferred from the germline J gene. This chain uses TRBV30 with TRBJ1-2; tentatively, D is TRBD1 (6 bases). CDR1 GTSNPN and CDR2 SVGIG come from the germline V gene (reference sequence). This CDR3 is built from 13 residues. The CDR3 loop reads CALRNRETDTYTF. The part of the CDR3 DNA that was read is TGTGCCCTCCGGAACAGGGAAACAGATACC.

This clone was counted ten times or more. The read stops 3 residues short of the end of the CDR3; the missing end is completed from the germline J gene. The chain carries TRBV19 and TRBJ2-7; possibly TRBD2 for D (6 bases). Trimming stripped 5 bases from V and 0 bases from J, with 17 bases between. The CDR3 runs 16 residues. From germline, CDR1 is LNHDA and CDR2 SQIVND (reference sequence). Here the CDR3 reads CASSPSRGGISYEQYF. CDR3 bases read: TGTGCCAGTAGTCCCTCGCGCGGCGGGATCTCCTACGAG.

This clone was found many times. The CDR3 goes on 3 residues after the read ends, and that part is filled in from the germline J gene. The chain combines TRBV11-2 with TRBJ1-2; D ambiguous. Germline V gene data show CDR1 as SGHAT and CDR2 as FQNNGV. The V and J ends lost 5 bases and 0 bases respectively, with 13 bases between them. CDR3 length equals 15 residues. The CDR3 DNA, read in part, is TGTGCCAGCAGCCGCGGGGTTGGAGCTAACTATGGC. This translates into CASSRGVGANYG. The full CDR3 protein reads CASSRGVGANYGYTF.

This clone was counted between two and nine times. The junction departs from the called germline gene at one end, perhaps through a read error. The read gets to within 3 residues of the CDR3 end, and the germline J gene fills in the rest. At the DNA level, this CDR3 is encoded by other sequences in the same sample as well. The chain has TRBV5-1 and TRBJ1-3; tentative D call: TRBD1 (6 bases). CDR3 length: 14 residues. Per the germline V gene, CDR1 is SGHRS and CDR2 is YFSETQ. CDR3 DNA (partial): TGCGCCAGCAGCCTACAGGGAGCTGGGAACACC. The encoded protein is CASSLQGAGNT. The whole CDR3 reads CASSLQGAGNTIYF.

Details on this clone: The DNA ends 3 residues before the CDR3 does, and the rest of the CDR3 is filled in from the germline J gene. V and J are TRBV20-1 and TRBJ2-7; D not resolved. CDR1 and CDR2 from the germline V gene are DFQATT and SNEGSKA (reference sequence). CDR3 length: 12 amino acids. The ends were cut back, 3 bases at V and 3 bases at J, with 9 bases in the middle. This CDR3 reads CSARPGFYEQYF. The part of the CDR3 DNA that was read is TGCAGTGCTAGGCCCGGGTTCTACGAG.

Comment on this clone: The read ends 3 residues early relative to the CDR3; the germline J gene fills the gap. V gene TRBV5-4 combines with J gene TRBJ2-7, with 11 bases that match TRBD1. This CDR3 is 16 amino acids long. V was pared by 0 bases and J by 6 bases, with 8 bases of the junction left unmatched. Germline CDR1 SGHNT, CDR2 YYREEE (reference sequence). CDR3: CASSLEAGTGGREQYF. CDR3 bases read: TGTGCCAGCAGCTTGGAGGCCGGGACAGGGGGTCGCGAG.

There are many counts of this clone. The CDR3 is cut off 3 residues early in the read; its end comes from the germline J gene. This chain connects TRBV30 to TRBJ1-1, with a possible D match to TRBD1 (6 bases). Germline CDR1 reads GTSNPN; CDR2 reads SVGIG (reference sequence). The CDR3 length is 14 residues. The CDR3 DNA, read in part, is TGTGCCTGGAGGGTAGGGGGACCCGCATCCCAA. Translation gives CAWRVGGPASQ. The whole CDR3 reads CAWRVGGPASQAFF.

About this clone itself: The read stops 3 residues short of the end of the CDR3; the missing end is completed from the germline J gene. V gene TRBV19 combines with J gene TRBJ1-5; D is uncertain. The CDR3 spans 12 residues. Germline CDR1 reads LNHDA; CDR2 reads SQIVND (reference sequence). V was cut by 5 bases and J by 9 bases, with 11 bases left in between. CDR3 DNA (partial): TGTGCCAGTAGTTACGGTTCCGGGCCC. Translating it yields CASSYGSGP. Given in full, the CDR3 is CASSYGSGPQHF.

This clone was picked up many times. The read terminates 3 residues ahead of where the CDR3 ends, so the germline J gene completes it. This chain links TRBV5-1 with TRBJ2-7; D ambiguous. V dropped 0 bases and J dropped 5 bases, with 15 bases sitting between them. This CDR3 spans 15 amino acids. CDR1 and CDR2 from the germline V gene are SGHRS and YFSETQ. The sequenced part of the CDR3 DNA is TGCGCCAGCAGCTTGGTTCCCAACGGTCGGGACGAG. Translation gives CASSLVPNGRDE. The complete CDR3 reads CASSLVPNGRDEQYF.

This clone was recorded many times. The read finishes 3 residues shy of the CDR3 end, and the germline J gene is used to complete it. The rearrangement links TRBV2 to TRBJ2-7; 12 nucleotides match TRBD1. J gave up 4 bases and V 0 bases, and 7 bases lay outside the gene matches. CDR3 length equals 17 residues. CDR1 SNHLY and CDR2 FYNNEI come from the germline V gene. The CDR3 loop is CASSEAGTGGNRYEQYF. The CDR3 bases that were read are TGTGCCAGCAGTGAAGCCGGGACAGGGGGCAATAGGTACGAG.

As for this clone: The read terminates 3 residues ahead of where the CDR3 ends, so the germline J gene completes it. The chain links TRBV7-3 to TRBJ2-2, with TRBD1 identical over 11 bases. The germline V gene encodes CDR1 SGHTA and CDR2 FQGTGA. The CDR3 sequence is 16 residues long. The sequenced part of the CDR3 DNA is TGTGCCAGCAGCGAACGCCCGGGACAGGGGGATGAAAAG. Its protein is CASSERPGQGDEK. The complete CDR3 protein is CASSERPGQGDEKLFF.

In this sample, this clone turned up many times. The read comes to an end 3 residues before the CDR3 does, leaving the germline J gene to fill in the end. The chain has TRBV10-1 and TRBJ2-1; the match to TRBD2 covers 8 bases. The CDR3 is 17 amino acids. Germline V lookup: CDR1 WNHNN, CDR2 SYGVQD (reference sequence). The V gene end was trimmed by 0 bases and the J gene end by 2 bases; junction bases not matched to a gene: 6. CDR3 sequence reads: CASSESRGGLAYNEQFF. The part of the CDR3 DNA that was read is TGCGCCAGCAGTGAGTCCCGGGGGGGACTTGCCTACAATGAG.

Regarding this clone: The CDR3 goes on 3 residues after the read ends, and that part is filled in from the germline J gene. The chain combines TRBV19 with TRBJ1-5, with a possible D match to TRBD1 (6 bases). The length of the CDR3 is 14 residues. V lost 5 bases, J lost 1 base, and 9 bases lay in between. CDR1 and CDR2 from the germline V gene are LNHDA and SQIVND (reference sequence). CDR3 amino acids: CASSSQGSNQPQHF. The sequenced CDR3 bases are TGTGCCAGTAGTTCCCAGGGGAGCAATCAGCCC.

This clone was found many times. CDR3 in amino acids: CASSPEATTNEKLFF. The part of the CDR3 DNA that was read is TGTGCCAGCAGCCCTGAAGCCACAACTAATGAAAAA. The V and J genes are TRBV11-2 and TRBJ1-4, with D uncertain. The read ends 3 residues early relative to the CDR3; the germline J gene fills the gap. This CDR3 contains 15 residues. CDR1 is SGHAT and CDR2 is FQNNGV in the germline V gene. Trimming left V 5 bases short and J 0 bases short, with 10 bases between.

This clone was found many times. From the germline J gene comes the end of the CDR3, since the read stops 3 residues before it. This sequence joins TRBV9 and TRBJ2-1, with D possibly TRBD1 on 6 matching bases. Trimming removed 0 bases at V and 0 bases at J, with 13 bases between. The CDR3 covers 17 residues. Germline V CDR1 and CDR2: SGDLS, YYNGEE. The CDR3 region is CASSVVPGVPSYNEQFF. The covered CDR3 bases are TGTGCCAGCAGCGTAGTGCCAGGGGTGCCCTCCTACAATGAG.

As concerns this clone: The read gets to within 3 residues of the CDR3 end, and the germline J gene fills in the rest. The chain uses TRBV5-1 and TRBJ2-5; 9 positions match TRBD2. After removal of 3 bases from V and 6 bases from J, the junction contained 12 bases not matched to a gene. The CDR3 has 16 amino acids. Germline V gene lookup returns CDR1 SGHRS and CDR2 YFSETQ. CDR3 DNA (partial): TGCGCCAGCAGCTCCTTAGCGGGAGCAGAGTTAAAGACC. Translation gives CASSSLAGAELKT. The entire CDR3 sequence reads CASSSLAGAELKTQYF. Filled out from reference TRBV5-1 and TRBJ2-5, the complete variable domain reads KAGVTQTPRYLIKTRGQQVTLSCSPISGHRSVSWYQQTPGQGLQFLFEYFSETQRNKGNFPGRFSGRQFSNSRSEMNVSTLELGDSALYLCASSSLAGAELKTQYFGPGTRLLVL.

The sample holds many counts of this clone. CDR3 bases read: TGCAGTGCTAGAGATACCCCCCTCATATTGTGGGGGGGATCAGATACG. Residues: CSARDTPLILWGGSDT. The entire CDR3 reads CSARDTPLILWGGSDTQYF. The V call is TRBV20-1, the J call TRBJ2-3, with 7 bases identical to TRBD2. Read coverage stops 3 residues before the CDR3 terminus; the germline J gene supplies the remainder. The germline gives CDR1 DFQATT, CDR2 SNEGSKA (reference sequence). V was clipped by 0 bases and J by 4 bases; unmatched bases: 19. The CDR3 has 19 amino acids.

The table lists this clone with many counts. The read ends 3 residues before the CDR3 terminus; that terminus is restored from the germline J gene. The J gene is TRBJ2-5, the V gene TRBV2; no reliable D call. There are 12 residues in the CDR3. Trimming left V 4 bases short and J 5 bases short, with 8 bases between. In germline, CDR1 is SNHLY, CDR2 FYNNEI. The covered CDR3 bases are TGTGCCAGCAGTGGTGAGGTGGAGACC. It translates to CASSGEVET. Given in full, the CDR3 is CASSGEVETQYF. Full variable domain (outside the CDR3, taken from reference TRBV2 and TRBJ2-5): EPEVTQTPSHQVTQMGQEVILRCVPISNHLYFYWYRQILGQKVEFLVSFYNNEISEKSEIFDDQFSVERPDGSNFTLKIRSTKLEDSAMYFCASSGEVETQYFGPGTRLLVL.

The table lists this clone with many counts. The CDR3: CASSWGGVVGEQFF. The covered CDR3 bases are TGTGCCAGCAGCTGGGGAGGGGTCGTCGGTGAG. V gene TRBV5-6 combines with J gene TRBJ2-1, with 7 bases lining up with TRBD2. The observed sequence ends 3 residues before the CDR3 terminus, with the missing tail filled in from the germline J gene. After removal of 3 bases from V and 9 bases from J, the junction contained 9 bases not matched to a gene. In germline, CDR1 is SGHDT, CDR2 YYEEEE. The CDR3 is 14 amino acids.

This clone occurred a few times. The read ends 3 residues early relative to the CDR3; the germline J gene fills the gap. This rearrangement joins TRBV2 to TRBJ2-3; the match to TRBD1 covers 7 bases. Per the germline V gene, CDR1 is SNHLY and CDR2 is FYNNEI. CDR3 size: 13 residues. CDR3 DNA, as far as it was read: TGTGCCAGCATGACCAGGGGGATAGAGACG. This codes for CASMTRGIET. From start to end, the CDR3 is CASMTRGIETQYF.

The CDR3 protein is CASSRQTNQPQHF. Partial CDR3 DNA: TGTGCCAGCAGCCGACAGACCAATCAGCCC. The rearrangement joins TRBV7-8 to TRBJ1-5; D perhaps matches TRBD1 (5 bases). The read comes to an end 3 residues before the CDR3 does, leaving the germline J gene to fill in the end. The germline V gene has CDR1 SGHVS and CDR2 FQNEAQ. The CDR3 contains 13 residues. Deletions cut 5 bases from V and 3 bases from J, with 8 bases between. The full variable domain, with the rest looked up from reference TRBV7-8 and TRBJ1-5, is GAGVSQSPRYKVAKRGQDVALRCDPISGHVSLFWYQQALGQGPEFLTYFQNEAQLDKSGLPSDRFFAERPEGSVSTLKIQRTQQEDSAVYLCASSRQTNQPQHFGDGTRLSIL.

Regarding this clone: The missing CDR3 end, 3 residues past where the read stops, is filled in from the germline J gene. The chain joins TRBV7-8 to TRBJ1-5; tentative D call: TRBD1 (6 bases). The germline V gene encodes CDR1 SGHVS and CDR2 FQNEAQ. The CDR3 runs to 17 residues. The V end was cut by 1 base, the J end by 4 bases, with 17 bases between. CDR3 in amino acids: CASSLGAPGTPNQPQHF. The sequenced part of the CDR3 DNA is TGTGCCAGCAGCTTAGGAGCTCCCGGGACACCTAATCAGCCC.

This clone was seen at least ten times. The covered CDR3 bases are TGTGCCAGCAGCGTAGTTAGCGGCCTCTACAATGAG. Amino acid sequence: CASSVVSGLYNE. The complete CDR3 reads CASSVVSGLYNEQFF. The rearrangement links TRBV9 to TRBJ2-1, with D possibly matching TRBD2 (6 bases). The CDR3 end is not reached by the read, which stops 3 residues before it; the germline J gene fills it in. Germline V gives CDR1 SGDLS, CDR2 YYNGEE. The CDR3 extends over 15 amino acids. Deletions cut 0 bases from V and 3 bases from J, with 10 bases between.

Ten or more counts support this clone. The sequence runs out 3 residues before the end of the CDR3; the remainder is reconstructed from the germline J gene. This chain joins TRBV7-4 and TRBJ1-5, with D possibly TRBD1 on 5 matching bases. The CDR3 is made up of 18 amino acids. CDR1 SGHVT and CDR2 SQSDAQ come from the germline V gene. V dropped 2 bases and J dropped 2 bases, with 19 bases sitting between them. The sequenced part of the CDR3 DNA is TGTGCCAGCAGCTTACGAGGACCCCGAGGGACTCGCAATCAGCCC. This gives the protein CASSLRGPRGTRNQP. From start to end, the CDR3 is CASSLRGPRGTRNQPQHF.

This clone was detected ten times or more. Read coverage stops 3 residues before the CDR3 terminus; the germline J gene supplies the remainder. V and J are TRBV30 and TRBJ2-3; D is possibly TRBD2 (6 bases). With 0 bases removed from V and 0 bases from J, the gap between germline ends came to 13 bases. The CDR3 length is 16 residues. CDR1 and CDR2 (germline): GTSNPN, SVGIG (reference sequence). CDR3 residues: CAWSVGAGGSTDTQYF. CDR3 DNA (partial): TGTGCCTGGAGTGTCGGAGCCGGAGGGAGCACAGATACG.